The clone carrying this TCR beta chain was seen only once. This entry is derived from a study of cytomegalovirus exposure and HLA in healthy donors. Germline assignment: CDR1 ENHRY and CDR2 SYGVKD. Trimming stripped 2 bases from V and 0 bases from J, with 5 bases between. This CDR3 is built from 14 residues. PCR was performed using 60 Vbeta and 13 Jbeta primers. Clones were read by immunoSEQ multiplex PCR, and TCRdb kept only the in-frame ones, dropping some. Among 130,000 or so clones listed, 75% to 90% were seen once. The clonotype comes from a woman between 45 and 60 years old in good health and CMV-seropositive. Sequencing was performed on PBMCs. V is TRBV10-3 and J is TRBJ2-4; a weak D match, TRBD2 (5 bases). The CDR3 coding sequence is TGTGCCATCAGTGAGGGACTAGCCAAAAACATTCAGTACTTC. Its translation is CAISEGLAKNIQYF.